One sample yielded the 22 T cell receptor beta chains listed below, sequenced in a study of regulatory T cells in long-lasting Graves disease. Construction of TCR beta libraries relied on iRepertoire HTBI primers and on Arm-PCR targeting CDR3 regions. TCRdb analysed the multiplex PCR reads with MiXCR anew, one entry per CDR3 protein. The sample includes roughly 440,000 distinct CDR3 sequences, about 15% seen only once; the top ten take around a quarter. This sample's time point: newly diagnosed GD, antithyroid drugs for less than 3 months. Scientists built the TCR library using RNA that was extracted from PBMCs. This sample was shared with a second study, whose subject was T cells in Graves' hyperthyroidism and ophthalmopathy.

The material was peripheral blood mononuclear cells (PBMCs), obtained at new diagnosis, from a patient treated with antithyroid drugs. Receptors originate from a young woman with Graves disease.

Concerning this clonotype itself: One end of the junction fails to match germline, which may point to a read error. The rearrangement links TRBV6-2 or TRBV6-3 to TRBJ1-5; D is possibly TRBD1 (5 bases). Germline V lookup: CDR1 MNHEY, CDR2 SVGEGT. The CDR3 has 12 residues. The DNA for the CDR3 is TGTGTCAGCAAAGGGGCCAGTCAGCCCCAGCATTTT. Translating it yields CVSKGASQPQHF.

Concerning this clonotype: This is likely an artifact of a read error, given a far larger clone one base away. The rearrangement uses TRBV30 and TRBJ2-1; D is unresolved. Per the germline V gene, CDR1 is GTSNPN and CDR2 is SVGIG (reference sequence). V dropped 0 bases and J dropped 10 bases, with 10 bases sitting between them. The CDR3 runs to 12 residues. The CDR3 loop reads CAWSVDSDEQFF. CDR3 DNA: TGTGCCTGGAGTGTCGACTCAGACGAGCAGTTCTTC.

This clonotype showed up just a few times. This chain joins TRBV9 and TRBJ2-7, with D possibly being TRBD1 (6 bases). This CDR3 has 14 amino acids. V lost 4 bases, J lost 7 bases, and 18 bases lay in between. CDR1 is SGDLS, CDR2 YYNGEE, per germline. The CDR3 spells CASSPLPAGVEQYF. The CDR3 DNA reads TGTGCCAGCAGCCCACTACCCGCAGGGGTAGAGCAGTACTTC.

This clonotype has at least ten counts. V is TRBV7-9 and J is TRBJ1-1, with D hard to call. CDR1 is SEHNR and CDR2 is FQNEAQ in the germline V gene (reference sequence). The V end lost 5 bases, the J end lost 0 bases, and 16 bases lay between the germline ends. CDR3 length: 16 residues. Written as DNA, the CDR3 is TGTGCCAGCAGCCCGATTATAGTGGCCCTGAACACTGAAGCTTTCTTT. It codes for CASSPIIVALNTEAFF.

Only a few counts were recorded for this clonotype. The chain carries TRBV6-2 or TRBV6-3 and TRBJ2-5; the D is unclear. CDR1 is MNHEY and CDR2 is SVGEGT in the germline V gene. V was cut by 2 bases and J by 1 base, with 11 bases left in between. There are 15 residues in the CDR3. The CDR3 nucleotides read TGTGCCAGCAGTTACGCTCCCGGCCCCCAAGAGACCCAGTACTTC. It codes for CASSYAPGPQETQYF.

This rearrangement joins TRBV29-1 to TRBJ2-7; either TRBD1 or TRBD2 may supply D (5 bases each). CDR3 size: 14 residues. Germline CDR1 and CDR2: SQVTM and ANQGSEA. The V gene lost 4 bases and the J gene lost 0 bases, with 13 bases spanning the gap. CDR3 sequence (DNA): TGCAGCGTTGCCCGGGACGGGATCTCCTACGAGCAGTACTTC. Translated: CSVARDGISYEQYF.

This clonotype was observed a handful of times. The CDR3 loop reads CASSLAIQGEARPLEAFF. The CDR3 DNA reads as TGTGCCAGCAGCTTAGCGATACAGGGGGAAGCTCGGCCCCTTGAAGCTTTCTTT. This chain links TRBV11-1 with TRBJ1-1; 8 nucleotides align to TRBD1. J was trimmed by 7 bases and V by 0 bases; bases with no gene match: 16. CDR3 length: 18 residues. Germline CDR1 SGHAT, CDR2 FQDESV (reference sequence). The full variable domain, completed using reference TRBV11-1 and TRBJ1-1, is EAEVAQSPRYKITEKSQAVAFWCDPISGHATLYWYRQILGQGPELLVQFQDESVVDDSQLPKDRFSAERLKGVDSTLKIQPAELGDSAMYLCASSLAIQGEARPLEAFFGQGTRLTVV.

This clonotype was seen at least ten times. This chain links TRBV12-3 or TRBV12-4 with TRBJ1-2, with TRBD1 matching 8 bases. V gave up 4 bases and J gave up 7 bases; unmatched junction bases: 8. This CDR3 has 14 residues. The CDR3 is CASSSQDRVRGYTF. The CDR3 DNA is TGTGCCAGCAGTTCCCAGGACAGGGTTCGTGGCTACACCTTC.

This clonotype was picked up many times. The chain uses TRBV28 and TRBJ2-1; D remains unclear. Looked up from germline, CDR1 is MDHEN and CDR2 is SYDVKM. CDR3 length: 16 amino acids. The V gene lost 5 bases and the J gene lost 2 bases, with 16 bases spanning the gap. CDR3 coding DNA: TGTGCCAGCAGTCGCGCCGGAGCGTACGCCTACAATGAGCAGTTCTTC. Translation: CASSRAGAYAYNEQFF.

This clonotype was detected ten times or more. V gene TRBV27 combines with J gene TRBJ2-3, with TRBD2 identical over 14 bases. This CDR3 spans 17 amino acids. V trimming: 6 bases; J trimming: 3 bases; junction bases outside the gene matches: 8. Germline V gives CDR1 MNHEY, CDR2 SMNVEV (reference sequence). The CDR3 region has the DNA TGTGCCAGCAGAGCCGGGACTAGCGGGAGAGTGACAGATACGCAGTATTTT. Amino acids: CASRAGTSGRVTDTQYF.

V usage is TRBV29-1 and J usage is TRBJ2-3; weak D call: TRBD1 (5 bases). Germline V gene lookup returns CDR1 SQVTM and CDR2 ANQGSEA. Trimming pared 2 bases from V and 0 bases from J, leaving 6 bases between. The CDR3 runs 13 residues. This CDR3 is CSVEQGSTDTQYF. The CDR3 DNA sequence: TGCAGCGTTGAACAGGGAAGCACAGATACGCAGTATTTT.

This clonotype was detected ten times or more. J is TRBJ2-1 and V is TRBV18; D might be TRBD1 (6 bases). There are 14 residues in the CDR3. Germline-derived CDR1 and CDR2 are KGHSH and LQKENI. The V end lost 1 base, the J end lost 5 bases, and 9 bases lay between the germline ends. DNA for the CDR3: TGTGCCAGCTCACCACAGGCAGGGGACAATGAGCAGTTCTTC. Translating it yields CASSPQAGDNEQFF.

For this clonotype: A read error is the likely source, as a far larger clone sits one nucleotide away. The final CDR3 position lacks the conserved phenylalanine or tryptophan, pointing to a likely read error. The chain uses TRBV11-3 and TRBJ2-1, with 9 bases fitting TRBD2. CDR3 length: 16 residues. Germline CDR1 reads SGHNT; CDR2 reads YENEEA. The V gene end was trimmed by 2 bases and the J gene end by 4 bases; junction bases not matched to a gene: 6. The CDR3 DNA reads TGTGCCAGCAGCTTAACCCGACTAGCGGAATACAATGAGCAGTTCCTC. It encodes CASSLTRLAEYNEQFL.

This clonotype occurred many times. The rearrangement uses TRBV11-2 and TRBJ2-1; the D is unclear. The CDR3 consists of 14 residues. CDR1 and CDR2 from the germline V gene are SGHAT and FQNNGV. Trimming pared 0 bases from V and 12 bases from J, leaving 15 bases between. This CDR3 reads CASSLDLSRPVQFF. For the CDR3, the DNA is TGTGCCAGCAGCTTAGATCTATCCCGCCCGGTGCAGTTCTTC.

This clonotype was counted ten times or more. This chain links TRBV7-3 with TRBJ2-3; 7 bases line up with TRBD1. This CDR3 has 14 amino acids. CDR1 and CDR2 (germline): SGHTA, FQGTGA. V lost 4 bases and J lost 4; bases outside the gene matches: 5. This CDR3 reads CASSSGQGADTQYF. In DNA, the CDR3 is TGTGCCAGCAGCTCCGGTCAGGGGGCAGATACGCAGTATTTT. Full variable domain (rest looked up from reference TRBV7-3 and TRBJ2-3): GAGVSQTPSNKVTEKGKYVELRCDPISGHTALYWYRQSLGQGPEFLIYFQGTGAADDSGLPNDRFFAVRPEGSVSTLKIQRTERGDSAVYLCASSSGQGADTQYFGPGTRLTVL.

The chain combines TRBV20-1 with TRBJ2-1; the D gene is possibly TRBD2 (5 bases). V was trimmed by 0 bases and J by 0 bases, leaving 12 bases between them. The CDR3 runs to 16 residues. The germline CDR1 and CDR2 sequences are DFQATT and SNEGSKA (reference sequence). CDR3 sequence (DNA): TGCAGTGCTAGAGATCGGAGACTAAACTCCTACAATGAGCAGTTCTTC. This sequence encodes CSARDRRLNSYNEQFF.

This clonotype turned up a few times. V usage is TRBV29-1 and J usage is TRBJ2-7; 7 nucleotides match TRBD2. The length of the CDR3 is 13 residues. The V and J ends lost 3 bases and 6 bases, in that order; junction bases with no gene match: 8. Germline CDR1 and CDR2: SQVTM and ANQGSEA. The CDR3 reads CSVEGGVGPEQYF. CDR3 DNA sequence: TGCAGCGTTGAGGGGGGGGTCGGGCCCGAGCAGTACTTC.

This sequence joins TRBV2 and TRBJ2-6; perhaps D is TRBD1 or TRBD2 (5 bases each). V dropped 8 bases and J dropped 3 bases, with 20 bases sitting between them. The V gene's germline CDR1 is SNHLY and CDR2 FYNNEI. The CDR3 is 17 residues long. The CDR3 DNA reads TGTGCCAGCCGGCTTGTCAGGGACCGTTTTGGGGCCAACGTCCTGACTTTC. Encoded protein: CASRLVRDRFGANVLTF.

The table lists this clonotype with many counts. This chain links TRBV3-1 with TRBJ2-7; 9 bases are a match to TRBD2. V gave up 4 bases and J gave up 0 bases; unmatched junction bases: 10. Germline values: CDR1 LGHDT, CDR2 YNNKEL (reference sequence). The CDR3 consists of 17 residues. CDR3 in DNA: TGTGCCAGCAGCCCGGGACTAGCCCTCCAGAGCTCCTACGAGCAGTACTTC. Translated: CASSPGLALQSSYEQYF.

Only a few counts were recorded for this clonotype. V is TRBV2 and J is TRBJ1-4; a possible D gene is TRBD1 (5 bases). From germline, CDR1 is SNHLY and CDR2 FYNNEI. V was clipped by 4 bases and J by 5 bases, with 8 bases between them. The CDR3 has 13 residues. CDR3 nucleotide sequence: TGTGCCAGCAGTGTGACAGTCAATGAAAAACTGTTTTTT. This codes for CASSVTVNEKLFF.

This chain connects TRBV7-2 to TRBJ2-5; D gene ambiguous. CDR1 is SGHTA, CDR2 FQGNSA, per germline. V was cut by 2 bases and J by 4 bases, with 11 bases left in between. The CDR3 is 14 amino acids. CDR3 sequence: CASSLRRVRETQYF. The CDR3 nucleotides read TGTGCCAGCAGCTTACGTAGGGTGAGAGAGACCCAGTACTTC.

This clonotype was counted ten times or more. The genes are TRBV6-1 and TRBJ1-2, with D uncertain. The CDR3 has 15 amino acids. With 3 bases removed from V and 4 bases from J, the gap between germline ends came to 15 bases. Germline V gene sequence: CDR1 MNHNS, CDR2 SASEGT. The CDR3 coding sequence is TGTGCCAGCAGTGAGGTAGTGGAGGCCGCCTATGGCTACACCTTC. Encoded protein: CASSEVVEAAYGYTF.